These 20 T cell receptor beta chains originate from one sample sequenced in a study of shared clonotypes between healthy human individuals. The repertoire was sequenced with immunoSEQ multiplex PCR; TCRdb's copy has only in-frame clones and lacks some. The sample shows over a million clones, around 97% of them seen only once. Sequences were obtained from naive CD4+ T cells sorted from blood. Subset defined: CD45RA+ positively selected. The receptors here all came from a man younger than 40 in good health.

V usage is TRBV5-5 and J usage is TRBJ1-2; D gene uncertain. Trimming pared 0 bases from V and 7 bases from J, leaving 7 bases between. There are 12 residues in the CDR3. The germline gives CDR1 SGHKS, CDR2 YYEKEE (reference sequence). CDR3 in amino acids: CASSLDGSGYTF. CDR3 nucleotides: TGTGCCAGCAGCTTGGACGGGAGTGGCTACACCTTC.

This clone occurred once. The chain couples TRBV7-2 to TRBJ2-7, with 12 positions matching TRBD2. Germline CDR1 is SGHTA and CDR2 is FQGNSA. This CDR3 has 15 residues. The ends lost 5 bases at V and 2 bases at J; junction bases unmatched: 4. CDR3 sequence reads: CASSQGLAGTYEQYF. In DNA form, the CDR3 reads TGTGCCAGCAGCCAGGGACTAGCGGGTACCTACGAGCAGTACTTC.

The chain combines TRBV29-1 with TRBJ2-1, with 8 bases aligning to TRBD2. CDR1 is SQVTM and CDR2 is ANQGSEA in the germline V gene. This CDR3 spans 16 amino acids. The V and J ends lost 5 bases and 13 bases, in that order; junction bases with no gene match: 22. The CDR3 reads CSVPTLGAGVSTRQFF. The CDR3 coding sequence is TGCAGCGTTCCTACTCTGGGAGCGGGAGTGTCTACGCGCCAGTTCTTC.

V and J are TRBV9 and TRBJ2-5; possible D gene TRBD2, 5 bases. The V end lost 0 bases, the J end lost 5 bases, and 14 bases lay between the germline ends. CDR1 is SGDLS, CDR2 YYNGEE, per germline. This CDR3 comprises 15 residues. For the CDR3, the DNA is TGTGCCAGCAGCGTAGTTGGTTCGGGAAAGGAGACCCAGTACTTC. Residues: CASSVVGSGKETQYF.

The chain links TRBV27 to TRBJ2-3, with 9 bases that match TRBD2. The V and J ends lost 5 bases and 1 base, in that order; junction bases with no gene match: 4. CDR1 and CDR2 from the germline V gene are MNHEY and SMNVEV (reference sequence). The CDR3 runs 15 residues. The CDR3 loop is CASSPWTSGTDTQYF. DNA for the CDR3: TGTGCCAGCAGTCCTTGGACTAGCGGCACAGATACGCAGTATTTT.

The chain links TRBV5-1 to TRBJ2-6; D is undetermined. Germline V lookup: CDR1 SGHRS, CDR2 YFSETQ. This CDR3 is built from 17 residues. V was shortened by 1 base and J by 0 bases, with 11 bases between the two germline ends. CDR3 sequence (DNA): TGCGCCAGCAGCTTGAATGCCGGTCTCTCTGGGGCCAACGTCCTGACTTTC. Translated, it gives CASSLNAGLSGANVLTF.

V usage is TRBV4-3 and J usage is TRBJ1-1, with D hard to call. This CDR3 is 16 amino acids long. Trimming left V 1 base short and J 4 bases short, with 16 bases between. Germline V lookup: CDR1 LGHNA, CDR2 YSLEER. The CDR3 here is CASSQAMAPAGTEAFF. DNA of the CDR3: TGCGCCAGCAGCCAAGCGATGGCTCCGGCGGGCACTGAAGCTTTCTTT.

The CDR3 region has the DNA TGTGCCAGCAGTCGGGACAGGGGAGGTGAAGGCCAAGAGACCCAGTACTTC. Protein product: CASSRDRGGEGQETQYF. This rearrangement joins TRBV11-3 to TRBJ2-5; 10 nucleotides agree with TRBD1. V was pared by 6 bases and J by 1 base, with 11 bases of the junction left unmatched. Germline assignment: CDR1 SGHNT and CDR2 YENEEA. This CDR3 region has 17 residues.

The chain carries TRBV19 and TRBJ2-5, with TRBD1 matching 7 bases. The germline CDR1 and CDR2 sequences are LNHDA and SQIVND (reference sequence). Trimming cost V 6 bases and J 0 bases; bases outside gene matches: 4. The CDR3 covers 14 residues. CDR3 region: CASRDRRNQETQYF. The CDR3 nucleotides read TGTGCCAGTAGGGACAGGCGGAACCAAGAGACCCAGTACTTC.

The chain combines TRBV10-3 with TRBJ2-6; D ambiguous. Germline V lookup: CDR1 ENHRY, CDR2 SYGVKD. Trimming stripped 10 bases from V and 4 bases from J, with 11 bases between. The CDR3 spans 13 residues. The CDR3 nucleotides read TGTGCCACTGGGTTGGCAGGGGCCAACGTCCTGACTTTC. Translation gives CATGLAGANVLTF.

As regards this clone: A junction boundary mismatches the germline segment, possibly from a read error. The chain couples TRBV5-1 to TRBJ2-3; TRBD2 aligns across 8 bases. The CDR3 covers 15 residues. Per the germline V gene, CDR1 is SGHRS and CDR2 is YFSETQ. The DNA for the CDR3 is TGCGCCAGCAGCTCCCGTGGGGGACTAGTGTCTGTGCTGGTTTTT. Translation gives CASSSRGGLVSVLVF.

V gene TRBV9 combines with J gene TRBJ1-1; D possibly corresponds to TRBD1 (5 bases). This CDR3 has 14 residues. CDR1 is SGDLS, CDR2 YYNGEE, per germline. With 3 bases removed from V and 8 bases from J, the gap between germline ends came to 17 bases. The CDR3 sequence: CASSAFVGTGEAFF. The CDR3 bases are TGTGCCAGCAGCGCGTTCGTGGGGACGGGAGAAGCTTTCTTT.

Here the CDR3 reads CASRTGLAGEQYF. CDR3 nucleotides: TGTGCCAGCAGAACGGGCCTAGCAGGCGAGCAGTACTTC. This chain joins TRBV11-1 and TRBJ2-7, with a weak D call TRBD2 (5 bases). V lost 6 bases to trimming and J lost 6 bases, with 15 bases between them. This CDR3 contains 13 residues. The germline V gene has CDR1 SGHAT and CDR2 FQDESV (reference sequence).

The rearrangement links TRBV11-2 to TRBJ1-1; D is possibly TRBD1 (5 bases). CDR3 length equals 19 residues. Germline V CDR1 and CDR2: SGHAT, FQNNGV. The ends were cut back, 0 bases at V and 3 bases at J, with 23 bases in the middle. The CDR3, as DNA: TGTGCCAGCAGCTTAGACAGCCAGAGGGGTTTTATTATGGACACTGAAGCTTTCTTT. It translates to CASSLDSQRGFIMDTEAFF.

This rearrangement joins TRBV18 to TRBJ2-3; D remains unclear. CDR1 KGHSH and CDR2 LQKENI come from the germline V gene. Deletions cut 2 bases from V and 2 bases from J, with 14 bases between. There are 16 residues in the CDR3. Here the CDR3 reads CASSPKAKGSTDTQYF. The CDR3 DNA is TGTGCCAGCTCACCAAAAGCAAAGGGATCCACAGATACGCAGTATTTT.

The chain carries TRBV5-4 and TRBJ2-3; possible D gene TRBD1, 6 bases. CDR3 size: 15 residues. The germline V gene has CDR1 SGHNT and CDR2 YYREEE (reference sequence). Trimming pared 6 bases from V and 1 base from J, leaving 15 bases between. The CDR3 nucleotides are TGTGCCAGCACCCAGGGGCAGGGGCGCACAGATACGCAGTATTTT. This sequence encodes CASTQGQGRTDTQYF.

This chain uses TRBV27 with TRBJ1-5; possibly TRBD1 for D (5 bases). Trimming shortened V by 6 bases and J by 6 bases, and 12 bases separated the two germline ends. The CDR3 runs to 13 residues. Germline V gene sequence: CDR1 MNHEY, CDR2 SMNVEV (reference sequence). For the CDR3, the DNA is TGTGCCAGCAGACCTAGGGGTAGTCAGCCCCAGCATTTT. Translation gives CASRPRGSQPQHF.

The chain uses TRBV7-3 and TRBJ2-2, with D possibly TRBD1 on 5 matching bases. The germline gives CDR1 SGHTA, CDR2 FQGTGA. CDR3 length: 17 amino acids. V was clipped by 6 bases and J by 5 bases, with 22 bases between them. CDR3 DNA: TGTGCCAGCAGACCATCCGGGCAGGGTGGAAGGACCGGGGAGCTGTTTTTT. Amino acid sequence: CASRPSGQGGRTGELFF.

The CDR3 protein is CAVATGLYEQYF. The CDR3 coding sequence is TGTGCCGTCGCGACAGGGCTATACGAGCAGTACTTC. V gene TRBV10-3 combines with J gene TRBJ2-7; 7 bases fit TRBD1. The junction had 8 bases not matched to a gene; V was cut back by 11 bases and J by 4 bases. This CDR3 is built from 12 residues. Germline CDR1 is ENHRY and CDR2 is SYGVKD.

This chain uses TRBV5-5 with TRBJ2-1; no firm D call. V lost 1 base to trimming and J lost 0 bases, with 8 bases between them. The CDR3 is made up of 15 amino acids. Germline lookup yields CDR1 SGHKS and CDR2 YYEKEE (reference sequence). DNA of the CDR3: TGTGCCAGCAGCTTGTTGGCGGACTCCTACAATGAGCAGTTCTTC. It specifies CASSLLADSYNEQFF.